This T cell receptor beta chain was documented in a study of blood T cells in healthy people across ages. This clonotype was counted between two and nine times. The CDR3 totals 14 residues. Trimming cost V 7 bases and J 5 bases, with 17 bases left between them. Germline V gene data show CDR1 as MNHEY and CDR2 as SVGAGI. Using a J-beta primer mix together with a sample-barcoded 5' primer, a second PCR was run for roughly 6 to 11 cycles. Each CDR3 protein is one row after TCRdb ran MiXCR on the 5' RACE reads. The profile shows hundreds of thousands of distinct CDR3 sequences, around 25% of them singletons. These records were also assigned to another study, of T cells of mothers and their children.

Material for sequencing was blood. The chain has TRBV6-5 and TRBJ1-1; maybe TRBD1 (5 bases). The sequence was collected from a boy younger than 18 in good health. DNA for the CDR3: TGTGCCAGCAAATCGGCAGGGTGGAATACTGAAGCTTTCTTT. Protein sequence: CASKSAGWNTEAFF.